In its sample, the clone carrying this T cell receptor (beta chain) was seen a few times. Its antigen remains unknown. MiXCR, run by TCRdb on the 5' RACE reads, gives a single entry per CDR3 protein. The profile shows roughly 300,000 distinct CDR3 sequences, 7% to 9% of them singletons. The data derive from a study of T cells after yellow fever vaccination. Overall study results and limits: FACS-sorted repertoires could harbor abundant contaminating bulk-population clonotypes.

The length of the CDR3 is 15 residues. Germline assignment: CDR1 SGHTA and CDR2 FQGTGA. V shed 1 base and J shed 3 bases, with 11 bases lying between them. The chain uses TRBV7-3 and TRBJ2-3; no firm D call. The sequence was obtained from a man between 18 and 35 years old who received the YFV17D yellow fever vaccine. The material was PBMCs, obtained roughly 46 days after the first yellow fever vaccination. CDR3 in DNA: TGTGCCAGCAGCTTAAACAGCCTCTGGACAGATACGCAGTATTTT. Its translation: CASSLNSLWTDTQYF.